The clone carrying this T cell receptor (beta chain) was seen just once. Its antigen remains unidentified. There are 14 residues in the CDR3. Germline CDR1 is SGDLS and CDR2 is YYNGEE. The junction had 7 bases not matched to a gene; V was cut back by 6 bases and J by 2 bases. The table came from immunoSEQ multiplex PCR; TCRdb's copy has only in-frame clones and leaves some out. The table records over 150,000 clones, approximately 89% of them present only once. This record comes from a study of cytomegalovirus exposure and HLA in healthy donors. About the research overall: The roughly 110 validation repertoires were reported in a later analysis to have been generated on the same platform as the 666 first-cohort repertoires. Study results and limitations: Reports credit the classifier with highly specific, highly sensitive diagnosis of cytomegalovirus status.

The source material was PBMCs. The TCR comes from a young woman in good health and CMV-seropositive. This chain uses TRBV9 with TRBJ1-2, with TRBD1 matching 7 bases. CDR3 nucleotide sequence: TGTGCCAGCACAGGGACAGAAAGAAACTATGGCTACACCTTC. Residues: CASTGTERNYGYTF.